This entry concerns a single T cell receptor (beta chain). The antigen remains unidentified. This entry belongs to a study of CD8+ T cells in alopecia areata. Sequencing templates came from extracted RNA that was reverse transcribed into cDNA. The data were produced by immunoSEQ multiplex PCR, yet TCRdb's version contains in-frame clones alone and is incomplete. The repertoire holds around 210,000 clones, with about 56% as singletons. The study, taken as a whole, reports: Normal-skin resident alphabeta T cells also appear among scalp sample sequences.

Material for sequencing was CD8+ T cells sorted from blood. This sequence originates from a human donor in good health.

The DNA of the CDR3 is TGTGCCAGCAGCTTGGCTGGGGGGTACACTGAAGCTTTCTTT. Amino acid sequence: CASSLAGGYTEAFF. The chain carries TRBV5-4 and TRBJ1-1, with a weak D call TRBD1 (5 bases). This CDR3 spans 14 amino acids. CDR1 and CDR2 from the germline V gene are SGHNT and YYREEE (reference sequence). Trimming took off 0 bases at V and 3 bases at J, with 9 bases between the two ends.